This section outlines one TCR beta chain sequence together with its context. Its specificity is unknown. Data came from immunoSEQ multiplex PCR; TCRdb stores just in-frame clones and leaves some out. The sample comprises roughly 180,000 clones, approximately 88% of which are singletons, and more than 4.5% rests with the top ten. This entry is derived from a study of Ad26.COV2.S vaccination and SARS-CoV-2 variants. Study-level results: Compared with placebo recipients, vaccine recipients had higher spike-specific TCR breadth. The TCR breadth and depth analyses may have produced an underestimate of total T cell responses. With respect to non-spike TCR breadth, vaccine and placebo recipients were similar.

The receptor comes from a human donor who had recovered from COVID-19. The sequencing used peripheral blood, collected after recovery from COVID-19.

CDR3 bases: TGTGCCAGCAGCTTCGGGGGGTCCGTCCCCGGGGAGCTGTTTTTT. It translates to CASSFGGSVPGELFF. The V and J genes are TRBV5-4 and TRBJ2-2, with 7 bases aligning to TRBD2. J gave up 6 bases and V 2 bases, and 7 bases lay outside the gene matches. CDR1 and CDR2 (germline): SGHNT, YYREEE (reference sequence). The CDR3 has 15 residues.